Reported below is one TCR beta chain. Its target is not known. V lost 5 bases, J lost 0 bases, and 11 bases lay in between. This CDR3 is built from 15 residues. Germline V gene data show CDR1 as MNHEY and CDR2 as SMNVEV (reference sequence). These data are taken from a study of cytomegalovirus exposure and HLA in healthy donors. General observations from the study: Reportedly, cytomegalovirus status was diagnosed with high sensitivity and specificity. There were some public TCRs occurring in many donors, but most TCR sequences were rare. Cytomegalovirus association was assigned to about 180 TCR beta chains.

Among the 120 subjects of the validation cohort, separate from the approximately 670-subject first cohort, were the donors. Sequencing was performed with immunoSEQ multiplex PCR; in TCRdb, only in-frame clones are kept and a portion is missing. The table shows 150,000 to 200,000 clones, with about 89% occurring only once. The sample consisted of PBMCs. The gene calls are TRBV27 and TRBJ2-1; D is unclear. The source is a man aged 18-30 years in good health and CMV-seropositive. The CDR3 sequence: CASSAALASYNEQFF. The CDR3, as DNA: TGTGCCAGCAGTGCCGCCCTGGCCTCCTACAATGAGCAGTTCTTC.